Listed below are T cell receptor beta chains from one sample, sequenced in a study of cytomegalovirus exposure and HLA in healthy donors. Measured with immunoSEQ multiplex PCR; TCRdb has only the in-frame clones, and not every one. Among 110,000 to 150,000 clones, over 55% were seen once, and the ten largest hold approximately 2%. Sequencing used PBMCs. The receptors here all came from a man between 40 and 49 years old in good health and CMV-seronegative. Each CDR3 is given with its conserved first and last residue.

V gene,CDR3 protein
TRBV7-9,CASSLSEVWRESTDTQYF
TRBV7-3,CASSLLLFRTQKNYEQYF
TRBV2,CASSEASGDEQFF
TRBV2,CASSEVAVEQYF
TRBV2,CASSARDRLYTDTQYF
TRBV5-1,CASSPNKQGAGNTIYF
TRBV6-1,CASKTAFRGYTF
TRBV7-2,CASSSKNLLAGVGNEQFF
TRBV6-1,CASSESRGTETQYF
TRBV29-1,CSVGTGGEYGYTF
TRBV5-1,CASSPTGNYGYTF
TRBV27,CASSLTAQETQYF
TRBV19,CASSTSGQGGTWGYTF
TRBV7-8,CASSPTLSGQGGYYEQYF
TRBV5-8,CASSSLAGARFF
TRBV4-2,CASSGPDTQYF
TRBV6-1,CASSDASGRGGEGDTQYF
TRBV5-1,CASRGTSGRDPHEQYF